What follows is one T cell receptor beta chain and its context. No antigen is known for it. The sample originates from a study of cytomegalovirus exposure and HLA in healthy donors. Notes on the study in general: A prior analysis recorded that most TCR beta V segments were productive about 87% or about 30% of the time.

The CDR3 spans 14 residues. The junction had 2 bases not matched to a gene; V was cut back by 0 bases and J by 2 bases. CDR1 is SGDLS, CDR2 YYNGEE, per germline. The PCR made use of 60 Vbeta and 13 Jbeta primers. Only in-frame clones appear in the TCRdb table, and some are missing; sequencing was by immunoSEQ multiplex PCR. The sample table includes 130,000 to 150,000 clones. The origin of this receptor is a woman between 50 and 59 years old in good health and CMV-seronegative. Sample: PBMCs. This chain links TRBV9 with TRBJ2-7; 7 bases align to TRBD1. CDR3 residues: CASSVGDRAYEQYF. Written as DNA, the CDR3 is TGTGCCAGCAGCGTAGGGGACAGAGCCTACGAGCAGTACTTC.